These 31 T cell receptor beta chains were all obtained from the same sample, sequenced in a study of blood T cell repertoires in COVID-19. Method: immunoSEQ multiplex PCR; TCRdb's copy keeps in-frame clones and lacks some. The table shows 100,000 to 150,000 clones, with over 55% occurring only once. What was sequenced was peripheral blood. All receptors come from a woman in her seventies with acute or convalescent COVID-19.

The chain couples TRBV4-3 to TRBJ1-6; the D gene is possibly TRBD1 (5 bases). The V gene's germline CDR1 is LGHNA and CDR2 YSLEER. Trimming removed 1 base at V and 9 bases at J, with 25 bases between. The CDR3 has 19 amino acids. The CDR3 loop reads CASSQGGGRGVGTSSPLHF. The CDR3 coding sequence is TGCGCCAGCAGCCAAGGAGGCGGAAGAGGGGTCGGGACTAGTTCACCCCTCCACTTT.

The chain carries TRBV30 and TRBJ1-2; the D is unclear. The germline gives CDR1 GTSNPN, CDR2 SVGIG (reference sequence). The CDR3 sequence is 13 residues long. The V and J ends lost 0 bases and 1 base respectively, with 6 bases between them. The CDR3 reads CAWSVRVNYGYTF. The CDR3 DNA reads as TGTGCCTGGAGTGTGAGGGTTAACTATGGCTACACCTTC.

The V and J genes are TRBV9 and TRBJ2-4, with 15 bases that match TRBD2. The CDR3 totals 19 residues. Germline-derived CDR1 and CDR2 are SGDLS and YYNGEE. The V and J ends lost 4 bases and 0 bases, in that order; junction bases with no gene match: 8. The DNA for the CDR3 is TGTGCCAGCAGCCCTGGGACTAGCGGGGGGAATGTAGCCAAAAACATTCAGTACTTC. Translation: CASSPGTSGGNVAKNIQYF.

The rearrangement links TRBV10-1 to TRBJ2-3, with D maybe TRBD1 (6 bases). Trimming took off 3 bases at V and 0 bases at J, with 16 bases between the two ends. The germline CDR1 and CDR2 sequences are WNHNN and SYGVQD (reference sequence). This CDR3 is built from 17 residues. The CDR3 spells CASSDRPGHSSTDTQYF. CDR3 bases: TGCGCCAGCAGTGATCGGCCGGGACACTCTAGCACAGATACGCAGTATTTT.

Only a few counts were recorded for this clone. V is TRBV3-1 (or the pseudogene TRBV3-2) and J is TRBJ1-2; TRBD1 aligns across 9 bases. Germline trimming cut 4 bases from V and 8 bases from J; bases unmatched to any gene: 11. The CDR3 is made up of 15 amino acids. CDR1 and CDR2 (germline): LGHDT, YNNKEL (reference sequence). CDR3 amino acids: CASSPQNRGRRGYTF. CDR3 DNA: TGTGCCAGCAGCCCACAAAACAGGGGGCGACGGGGCTACACCTTC.

A few counts support this clone. The chain joins TRBV6-5 to TRBJ2-6; a possible D gene is TRBD2 (6 bases). The CDR3 is made up of 15 amino acids. CDR1 is MNHEY, CDR2 SVGAGI, per germline. Trimming removed 2 bases from V and 1 base from J, with 6 bases in between. CDR3 DNA: TGTGCCAGCAGTTACGGGGGGTCTGGGGCCAACGTCCTGACTTTC. Amino acid sequence: CASSYGGSGANVLTF.

This chain joins TRBV6-5 and TRBJ1-2, with a tentative D call TRBD1 (5 bases). The CDR3 covers 13 residues. Looked up from germline, CDR1 is MNHEY and CDR2 is SVGAGI. Trimming stripped 0 bases from V and 8 bases from J, with 10 bases between. The CDR3 DNA sequence: TGTGCCAGCAGTTACTCCTCGGGGGACGGCTACACCTTC. As protein: CASSYSSGDGYTF.

The table lists this clone with a count of one. The rearrangement uses TRBV6-2 or TRBV6-3 and TRBJ2-7; 7 bases are a match to TRBD2. Trimming took 5 bases from V and 3 from J; bases not matched to a gene: 4. The CDR3 contains 13 residues. Germline CDR1 and CDR2: MNHEY and SVGEGT. Written as DNA, the CDR3 is TGTGCCAGCAGTGGCGGGGGTATCTACGAGCAGTACTTC. Its protein is CASSGGGIYEQYF.

The V call is TRBV29-1, the J call TRBJ2-7, with 12 bases that match TRBD1. Losses at the gene ends were 6 bases for V and 3 bases for J; bases not matched to a gene: 9. Germline V lookup: CDR1 SQVTM, CDR2 ANQGSEA. The CDR3 runs 15 residues. The CDR3 nucleotides are TGCAGCGTCCAATGGGGGACAGGGGGCGGCTACGAGCAGTACTTC. This translates into CSVQWGTGGGYEQYF.

The V and J genes are TRBV7-9 and TRBJ1-2, with a weak D call TRBD1 (6 bases). V was shortened by 0 bases and J by 4 bases, with 9 bases between the two germline ends. This CDR3 is 14 amino acids long. CDR1 is SEHNR, CDR2 FQNEAQ, per germline (reference sequence). DNA of the CDR3: TGTGCCAGCAGCTTAGCGACAGGACTCTATGGCTACACCTTC. It is translated as CASSLATGLYGYTF.

The chain is built from TRBV3-1 (or the pseudogene TRBV3-2) and TRBJ1-6, with 7 bases aligning to TRBD1. J was trimmed by 9 bases and V by 7 bases; bases with no gene match: 9. The CDR3 length is 14 residues. Germline assignment: CDR1 LGHDT and CDR2 YNNKEL (reference sequence). CDR3 sequence: CASKLTGTASPLHF. The CDR3 DNA reads as TGTGCCAGCAAGCTGACAGGGACAGCTTCACCCCTCCACTTT.

This clone showed up many times. This chain's CDR3 is CASSLGPGGNTYNEQFF. The CDR3 DNA follows: TGTGCCAGCAGTTTGGGGCCGGGGGGCAACACCTACAATGAGCAGTTCTTC. J is TRBJ2-1 and V is TRBV27, with D possibly matching TRBD2 (7 bases). Trimming shortened V by 3 bases and J by 2 bases, and 17 bases separated the two germline ends. Germline V gene data show CDR1 as MNHEY and CDR2 as SMNVEV (reference sequence). The CDR3 length is 17 residues.

This clone was picked up a small number of times. The chain is built from TRBV6-6 and TRBJ1-4; 10 bases align to TRBD1. The CDR3 contains 14 residues. Germline V gene sequence: CDR1 MNHNY, CDR2 SVGAGI (reference sequence). After removal of 6 bases from V and 10 bases from J, the junction contained 8 bases not matched to a gene. This CDR3 is CASRSDRGRAKLFF. DNA for the CDR3: TGTGCCAGCAGGTCTGACAGGGGGCGTGCAAAACTGTTTTTT.

The chain carries TRBV9 and TRBJ1-3, with unresolved D. With 3 bases removed from V and 2 bases from J, the gap between germline ends came to 15 bases. Germline V gene sequence: CDR1 SGDLS, CDR2 YYNGEE. This CDR3 contains 16 residues. Written as DNA, the CDR3 is TGTGCCAGCAGCGACCGGGAGGTGGTGGCTGGAAACACCATATATTTT. It encodes CASSDREVVAGNTIYF. Full variable domain (rest looked up from reference TRBV9 and TRBJ1-3): DSGVTQTPKHLITATGQRVTLRCSPRSGDLSVYWYQQSLDQGLQFLIQYYNGEERAKGNILERFSAQQFPDLHSELNLSSLELGDSALYFCASSDREVVAGNTIYFGEGSWLTVV.

The chain has TRBV5-1 and TRBJ2-7; 7 positions agree with TRBD1. V gave up 4 bases and J gave up 2 bases; unmatched junction bases: 3. This CDR3 region has 13 residues. CDR1 is SGHRS and CDR2 is YFSETQ in the germline V gene. The CDR3 coding sequence is TGCGCCAGCAGCATCGGGACAGCCTACGAGCAGTACTTC. Translating gives CASSIGTAYEQYF.

This clone occurred once. The chain carries TRBV29-1 and TRBJ2-1; tentatively, D is TRBD2 (5 bases). V was trimmed by 1 base and J by 8 bases, leaving 9 bases between them. CDR1 and CDR2 from the germline V gene are SQVTM and ANQGSEA. This CDR3 region has 12 residues. CDR3 residues: CSVEGVGDEQFF. The CDR3, as DNA: TGCAGCGTTGAAGGGGTGGGAGATGAGCAGTTCTTC.

V usage is TRBV19 and J usage is TRBJ1-2, with D possibly TRBD1 on 5 matching bases. Germline V gives CDR1 LNHDA, CDR2 SQIVND (reference sequence). With 3 bases removed from V and 4 bases from J, the gap between germline ends came to 9 bases. This CDR3 spans 13 amino acids. The CDR3 nucleotides read TGTGCCAGTAGTATTGGCCAGGGCTATGGCTACACCTTC. It encodes CASSIGQGYGYTF. The full variable domain, with the rest looked up from reference TRBV19 and TRBJ1-2, is DGGITQSPKYLFRKEGQNVTLSCEQNLNHDAMYWYRQDPGQGLRLIYYSQIVNDFQKGDIAEGYSVSREKKESFPLTVTSAQKNPTAFYLCASSIGQGYGYTFGSGTRLTVV.

The J gene is TRBJ1-1, the V gene TRBV18; 10 bases are a match to TRBD1. Germline assignment: CDR1 KGHSH and CDR2 LQKENI. CDR3 size: 13 residues. The V gene end was trimmed by 8 bases and the J gene end by 5 bases; junction bases not matched to a gene: 5. The CDR3 nucleotides read TGTGCCAGCGCTAGGGACAGGGGAACTGAAGCTTTCTTT. It encodes CASARDRGTEAFF. The complete variable domain, with remaining parts taken from reference TRBV18 and TRBJ1-1, reads NAGVMQNPRHLVRRRGQEARLRCSPMKGHSHVYWYRQLPEEGLKFMVYLQKENIIDESGMPKERFSAEFPKEGPSILRIQQVVRGDSAAYFCASARDRGTEAFFGQGTRLTVV.

This clone was seen a handful of times. The V call is TRBV7-8, the J call TRBJ1-2; 7 bases match TRBD1. This CDR3 contains 15 residues. With 1 base clipped from V and 7 bases from J, the junction kept 9 bases outside the gene matches. CDR1 is SGHVS and CDR2 is FQNEAQ in the germline V gene. The CDR3 DNA reads as TGTGCCAGCAGCTTAGAGGGCAGGGGGAGTCCTGGCTACACCTTC. The encoded protein is CASSLEGRGSPGYTF. The complete variable domain, with remaining parts taken from reference TRBV7-8 and TRBJ1-2, reads GAGVSQSPRYKVAKRGQDVALRCDPISGHVSLFWYQQALGQGPEFLTYFQNEAQLDKSGLPSDRFFAERPEGSVSTLKIQRTQQEDSAVYLCASSLEGRGSPGYTFGSGTRLTVV.

The V call is TRBV24-1, the J call TRBJ2-3; TRBD2 matches 13 bases. This CDR3 spans 15 amino acids. J lost 3 bases, V lost 5 bases, and 1 base had no gene match. Germline CDR1 is KGHDR and CDR2 is SFDVKD. The CDR3 DNA sequence: TGTGCCACCAGTGGGACTAGCGGGAGTACAGATACGCAGTATTTT. Its translation is CATSGTSGSTDTQYF.

V usage is TRBV11-3 and J usage is TRBJ2-2; perhaps TRBD2 as D (6 bases). Trimming removed 3 bases from V and 1 base from J, with 6 bases in between. Germline CDR1 reads SGHNT; CDR2 reads YENEEA. The CDR3 length is 14 residues. The CDR3 reads CASSLGGNTGELFF. CDR3 bases: TGTGCCAGCAGCTTGGGGGGGAACACCGGGGAGCTGTTTTTT.

The chain recombines TRBV18 with TRBJ2-6; no clear D gene. CDR3 length: 15 residues. CDR1 and CDR2 (germline): KGHSH, LQKENI. The V end was cut by 3 bases, the J end by 0 bases, with 6 bases between. The CDR3 is CASSPGNSGANVLTF. CDR3 nucleotide sequence: TGTGCCAGCTCACCTGGCAACTCTGGGGCCAACGTCCTGACTTTC.

The rearrangement joins TRBV19 to TRBJ1-5; D gene unclear. V lost 7 bases, J lost 0 bases, and 13 bases lay in between. Germline CDR1 and CDR2: LNHDA and SQIVND (reference sequence). This CDR3 is 15 amino acids long. The CDR3 coding sequence is TGTGCCAGTACCATAGACACATATAGCAATCAGCCCCAGCATTTT. Translated, it gives CASTIDTYSNQPQHF.

This chain connects TRBV5-1 to TRBJ2-2, with D unresolved. CDR1 is SGHRS, CDR2 YFSETQ, per germline. This CDR3 is 16 amino acids long. Trimming took 2 bases from V and 0 from J, leaving 11 bases between them. The CDR3 region is CASSFNPSPNTGELFF. The CDR3 region has the DNA TGCGCCAGCAGCTTTAATCCCAGTCCGAACACCGGGGAGCTGTTTTTT.

V usage is TRBV9 and J usage is TRBJ2-2, with D possibly matching TRBD2 (5 bases). Trimming cost V 6 bases and J 3 bases, with 15 bases left between them. CDR1 and CDR2 from the germline V gene are SGDLS and YYNGEE. There are 15 residues in the CDR3. CDR3 DNA sequence: TGTGCCAGCACCAGGAGCGGTGAGGACACCGGGGAGCTGTTTTTT. Residues: CASTRSGEDTGELFF.

This clone was counted only a few times. The J gene is TRBJ1-5, the V gene TRBV28, with 9 bases fitting TRBD1. This CDR3 has 14 amino acids. Germline lookup yields CDR1 MDHEN and CDR2 SYDVKM. V lost 6 bases and J lost 6; bases outside the gene matches: 6. CDR3: CASSPPGQGQPQHF. The CDR3 bases are TGTGCCAGCAGCCCACCGGGACAGGGTCAGCCCCAGCATTTT.

The rearrangement links TRBV9 to TRBJ1-4; no clear D gene. CDR3 length: 12 residues. Deletions cut 0 bases from V and 6 bases from J, with 3 bases between. Per the germline V gene, CDR1 is SGDLS and CDR2 is YYNGEE. The CDR3 reads CASSVGDEKLFF. Here the CDR3 DNA reads TGTGCCAGCAGCGTAGGAGATGAAAAACTGTTTTTT.

The chain uses TRBV5-1 and TRBJ1-6; 8 nucleotides agree with TRBD1. V gave up 0 bases and J gave up 7 bases; unmatched junction bases: 0. CDR1 and CDR2 from the germline V gene are SGHRS and YFSETQ. The CDR3 is 14 amino acids. The CDR3 reads CASSLGTGNSPLHF. The CDR3 DNA is TGCGCCAGCAGCTTGGGGACAGGGAATTCACCCCTCCACTTT.

The chain carries TRBV3-1 (or the pseudogene TRBV3-2) and TRBJ1-3, with 9 bases fitting TRBD1. The CDR3 runs 15 residues. Germline assignment: CDR1 LGHDT and CDR2 YNNKEL (reference sequence). Trimming took 4 bases from V and 4 from J; bases not matched to a gene: 5. The CDR3 DNA reads TGTGCCAGCAGCCTTCCCGGGACAGGGGGAAACACCATATATTTT. Its translation: CASSLPGTGGNTIYF.

The J gene is TRBJ2-3, the V gene TRBV24-1; D is perhaps TRBD2 (5 bases). CDR3 size: 16 residues. V lost 0 bases and J 0 bases, leaving 9 bases between the germline ends. The germline V gene encodes CDR1 KGHDR and CDR2 SFDVKD. The CDR3 bases are TGTGCCACCAGTGATTTGGCGGGCTTTAGCACAGATACGCAGTATTTT. This encodes CATSDLAGFSTDTQYF.

The CDR3 nucleotides read TGTGCCACCAGCAGAGGCCTAGGAACAGGGGGATACGAGCAGTACTTC. It encodes CATSRGLGTGGYEQYF. The chain joins TRBV15 to TRBJ2-7; 8 nucleotides match TRBD1. In germline, CDR1 is LNHNV, CDR2 YYDKDF (reference sequence). This CDR3 is built from 16 residues. Trimming removed 1 base from V and 4 bases from J; junction bases left unmatched: 9.